A selection of T cell receptor beta chains follows, all from one sample in a study of blood T cell repertoires in COVID-19. Clones were read by immunoSEQ multiplex PCR, and TCRdb kept only the in-frame ones, dropping some. The table records tens of thousands of clones, roughly 89% of them present only once. The sequenced material came from peripheral blood. All receptors derive from a middle-aged man with COVID-19, enrolled during active disease. Both conserved end residues are part of each CDR3. The D gene is left open where the match is weak. Clone size is stated in some rows and not others, as once, few, many or a class when expanded.

j_call | d_call | clone_size | v_call | cdr3_nt | cdr3_aa
TRBJ2-1 | TRBD2 | - | TRBV9 | TGTGCCAGCAGCGTAGGCCTGGCGATAGCGGGTAATGAGCAGTTCTTC | CASSVGLAIAGNEQFF
TRBJ2-7 | TRBD1 | - | TRBV11-2 | TGTGCCAGCAGCCCCCCCGACAGGGTCTACGAGCAGTACTTC | CASSPPDRVYEQYF
TRBJ2-7 | TRBD1 | - | TRBV10-2 | TGCGCCAGCAGGATGACAGGGTCCTACGAGCAGTACTTC | CASRMTGSYEQYF
TRBJ2-2 | - | few | TRBV30 | TGTGCCTGGACTGCAAATGGGGCCCGATATGGGGAGCTGTTTTTT | CAWTANGARYGELFF
TRBJ2-5 | TRBD1 | - | TRBV6-5 | TGTGCCAGCAGTTACGGTGGCAGGGGGATGGAGACCCAGTACTTC | CASSYGGRGMETQYF
TRBJ1-4 | TRBD1 | - | TRBV12-3/TRBV12-4 | TGTGCCAGCAGTCCCCCGGGACAGGGGTTACTGTTTTTT | CASSPPGQGLLFF
TRBJ1-1 | TRBD1 | - | TRBV24-1 | TGTGCCACCAGGTCGGGACAGGGGGTGAACACTGAAGCTTTCTTT | CATRSGQGVNTEAFF
TRBJ2-3 | - | - | TRBV5-5 | TGTGCCAGCAGCCCAGCGGGCCGCACAGATACGCAGTATTTT | CASSPAGRTDTQYF
TRBJ2-7 | - | - | TRBV5-8 | TGTGCCAGCAGCTTGATGAGACAGGTCTCCTACGAGCAGTACTTC | CASSLMRQVSYEQYF
TRBJ1-1 | - | - | TRBV10-3 | TGTGCCATCAGTGAGTCTCCGAGCATGAACACTGAAGCTTTCTTT | CAISESPSMNTEAFF
TRBJ2-2 | - | - | TRBV27 | TGTGCCAGCAGTCCCTATCCGAACACCGGGGAGCTGTTTTTT | CASSPYPNTGELFF
TRBJ2-7 | TRBD1 | - | TRBV28 | TGTGCCAGCAGCCCCCCCGGGACAGGGAGGAACGAGCAGTACTTC | CASSPPGTGRNEQYF
TRBJ1-2 | TRBD1 | - | TRBV28 | TGTGCCAGCAGTCTCGGGACAGCGGAGTATGGCTACACCTTC | CASSLGTAEYGYTF
TRBJ2-2 | TRBD1 | - | TRBV5-1 | TGCGCCAGCGGACGCACGACAGGGGACACCGGGGAGCTGTTTTTT | CASGRTTGDTGELFF
TRBJ2-3 | - | - | TRBV3-1/TRBV3-2 | TGTGCCAGCAGCCAAGCCGCGGGCCCCAGCACAGATACGCAGTATTTT | CASSQAAGPSTDTQYF
TRBJ1-2 | - | - | TRBV5-6 | TGTGCCAGCAGCTCATGGACAGACTATGGCTACACCTTC | CASSSWTDYGYTF
TRBJ2-7 | TRBD2 | - | TRBV5-1 | TGCGCCAGCAGCCCTCGAGCGGGAGGTGCTTACGAGCAGTACTTC | CASSPRAGGAYEQYF
TRBJ1-2 | - | once | TRBV5-1 | TGCGCCAGCAGCTTGGATCTGGGACTGGCTCCGCCTGGGGGCTACACCTTC | CASSLDLGLAPPGGYTF
TRBJ1-3 | - | - | TRBV4-1 | TGCGCCAGCAGCCGGGAGCCAAGCGTTTCCACCTCTGGAAACACCATATATTTT | CASSREPSVSTSGNTIYF
TRBJ1-4 | TRBD1 | - | TRBV2 | TGTGCCAGTCACAAAACCGGGACAGGGGTTGAAAAACTGTTTTTT | CASHKTGTGVEKLFF
TRBJ1-6 | - | - | TRBV3-1/TRBV3-2 | TGTGCCAGCAGCCACAGGGAGGCATCACCCCTCCACTTT | CASSHREASPLHF
TRBJ1-6 | - | - | TRBV9 | TGTGCCAGCAGCGCACAGGGAACTGGTTCACCCCTCCACTTT | CASSAQGTGSPLHF
TRBJ1-5 | TRBD1 | - | TRBV28 | TGTGCCAGCAGACCAAGCGGGACAGGGTTCCCCAATCAGCCCCAGCATTTT | CASRPSGTGFPNQPQHF
TRBJ2-7 | TRBD2 | - | TRBV27 | TGTGCCAGCAGTTTTAGACTAGCGGGAGGTAACTACGAGCAGTACTTC | CASSFRLAGGNYEQYF
TRBJ2-2 | - | - | TRBV19 | TGTGCCAGTAGTATCGGCCGGCGGGACACCGGGGAGCTGTTTTTT | CASSIGRRDTGELFF
TRBJ2-3 | - | - | TRBV2 | TGTGCCAGCGGTACTCTGAGCACAGATACGCAGTATTTT | CASGTLSTDTQYF